One and the same sample provided the 24 T cell receptor beta chains below, sequenced in a study of blood T cells in healthy people across ages. The authors ran a second PCR of about 7 to 12 cycles using a sample-barcoded 5' primer and a J-beta primer mix. MiXCR was run by TCRdb on the 5' RACE reads, yielding one entry per CDR3 protein. The sample includes roughly 800,000 distinct CDR3 sequences, roughly 64% of them seen just once. The specimen was blood. The receptors were sampled from a man between 25 and 39 years old in good health.

The gene calls are TRBV18 and TRBJ1-2; 9 nucleotides agree with TRBD1. J gave up 3 bases and V 5 bases, and 7 bases lay outside the gene matches. Germline V gives CDR1 KGHSH, CDR2 LQKENI. The CDR3 covers 15 residues. The CDR3 reads CASSEQGALDYGYTF. For the CDR3, the DNA is TGTGCCAGCTCAGAACAGGGGGCTCTCGACTATGGCTACACCTTC.

The chain combines TRBV4-3 with TRBJ2-1; D not certain. The end of the DNA fits TRBJ2-7 better, so the J call may be wrong. From germline, CDR1 is LGHNA and CDR2 YSLEER. This CDR3 region has 16 residues. CDR3 in DNA: TGCGCCAGCAGCCAAGATCGCTCACCTACCTACAATGAGCAGTACTTC. It encodes CASSQDRSPTYNEQYF.

The chain recombines TRBV4-2 with TRBJ2-1, with D tentatively TRBD1 (6 bases). Germline values: CDR1 LGHNA, CDR2 YNFKEQ. The CDR3 extends over 16 amino acids. Between the trimmed V and J ends, which lost 3 bases and 7 bases, there was a span of 19 bases. The CDR3 reads CASSHESTGRLNEQFF. For the CDR3, the DNA is TGTGCCAGCAGCCATGAATCCACAGGGCGGTTAAATGAGCAGTTCTTC.

The chain links TRBV11-2 to TRBJ2-5; D may be TRBD1 (6 bases). Trimming left V 1 base short and J 5 bases short, with 20 bases between. This CDR3 is 17 amino acids long. From germline, CDR1 is SGHAT and CDR2 FQNNGV. Written as DNA, the CDR3 is TGTGCCAGCAGCTTAGGGTCAGGGGCCCAGCGCGGGGAGACCCAGTACTTC. Its translation is CASSLGSGAQRGETQYF. The full variable domain, completed using reference TRBV11-2 and TRBJ2-5, is EAGVAQSPRYKIIEKRQSVAFWCNPISGHATLYWYQQILGQGPKLLIQFQNNGVVDDSQLPKDRFSAERLKGVDSTLKIQPAKLEDSAVYLCASSLGSGAQRGETQYFGPGTRLLVL.

The rearrangement uses TRBV12-3 or TRBV12-4 and TRBJ2-3; possibly TRBD2 for D (5 bases). The CDR3 contains 12 residues. V was trimmed by 5 bases and J by 8 bases, leaving 11 bases between them. CDR3 nucleotides: TGTGCCAGCAGTGTAGACGGGGTTACGCAGTATTTT. It translates to CASSVDGVTQYF.

V gene TRBV3-1 combines with J gene TRBJ2-7, with TRBD2 matching over 15 bases. The germline V gene has CDR1 LGHDT and CDR2 YNNKEL (reference sequence). This CDR3 has 18 amino acids. The V and J ends lost 4 bases and 3 bases, in that order; junction bases with no gene match: 10. DNA of the CDR3: TGTGCCAGCAGCCCCGGACTAGCGGGAGGGCTAAACTACTACGAGCAGTACTTC. As protein: CASSPGLAGGLNYYEQYF.

The rearrangement joins TRBV5-1 to TRBJ2-1; 11 bases align to TRBD2. This CDR3 has 17 residues. The V gene end was trimmed by 3 bases and the J gene end by 0 bases; junction bases not matched to a gene: 5. The germline gives CDR1 SGHRS, CDR2 YFSETQ. Here the CDR3 reads CASSSGLAASSYNEQFF. As DNA, the CDR3 is TGCGCCAGCAGCTCGGGACTAGCGGCGAGCTCCTACAATGAGCAGTTCTTC.

In this sample, this clonotype turned up many times. The chain uses TRBV7-2 and TRBJ2-3; TRBD1 might be the D (5 bases). This CDR3 comprises 11 residues. The V and J ends lost 4 bases and 8 bases respectively, with 7 bases between them. Germline CDR1 SGHTA, CDR2 FQGNSA. The CDR3 sequence: CASSSGFTQYF. The CDR3 region has the DNA TGTGCCAGCAGCTCAGGGTTTACGCAGTATTTT.

The J gene is TRBJ2-5, the V gene TRBV20-1; D is possibly TRBD1 (5 bases). Per germline, CDR1 DFQATT and CDR2 SNEGSKA (reference sequence). This CDR3 spans 15 amino acids. The CDR3 spells CSSSSPEGVQETQYF. CDR3 DNA sequence: TGCAGCTCTTCAAGTCCCGAAGGGGTCCAAGAGACCCAGTACTTC.

This chain connects TRBV7-3 to TRBJ2-1; D unclear. CDR3 length equals 15 residues. Between the trimmed V and J ends, which lost 2 bases and 3 bases, there was a span of 11 bases. Germline V gene lookup returns CDR1 SGHTA and CDR2 FQGTGA. The CDR3 protein is CASSLGASLYNEQFF. CDR3 DNA: TGTGCCAGCAGCTTAGGCGCTTCTCTCTACAATGAGCAGTTCTTC.

This clonotype appeared a few times. This chain uses TRBV29-1 with TRBJ2-1; D is ambiguous. The V gene's germline CDR1 is SQVTM and CDR2 ANQGSEA. The CDR3 extends over 17 amino acids. V was clipped by 7 bases and J by 9 bases, with 31 bases between them. The CDR3 here is CSAWPNPTDGSLGEQFF. As DNA, the CDR3 is TGCAGCGCTTGGCCTAACCCGACGGATGGAAGCTTAGGTGAGCAGTTCTTC.

This clonotype was detected only a few times. The chain uses TRBV12-3 or TRBV12-4 and TRBJ2-1, with 8 bases identical to TRBD2. The J segment lost 4 bases and the V segment lost 5 bases, leaving 7 bases of the junction unmatched. The CDR3 consists of 15 residues. CDR3 nucleotide sequence: TGTGCCAGCAGTCCCTCGGGAGGGGCGTACAATGAGCAGTTCTTC. It codes for CASSPSGGAYNEQFF.

This chain uses TRBV15 with TRBJ2-1; D unresolved. There are 13 residues in the CDR3. V lost 8 bases and J lost 0, with 8 bases in between. Germline loops: CDR1 LNHNV, CDR2 YYDKDF (reference sequence). The DNA for the CDR3 is TGTGCCACCCGTCGTAGCTCCTACAATGAGCAGTTCTTC. This sequence encodes CATRRSSYNEQFF.

CDR3 in DNA: TGTGCCATCAGGACCGGGACAGAGACCTACGGGCAGTACTTC. Translation: CAIRTGTETYGQYF. The genes are TRBV10-3 and TRBJ2-5; 7 bases match TRBD1. The CDR3 runs to 14 residues. Per the germline V gene, CDR1 is ENHRY and CDR2 is SYGVKD. Trimming took 6 bases from V and 11 from J; bases not matched to a gene: 15.

The CDR3 loop reads CASTTRQNYGYTF. CDR3 DNA: TGTGCCAGCACAACCCGACAGAACTATGGCTACACCTTC. The chain has TRBV6-5 and TRBJ1-2, with D possibly matching TRBD1 (5 bases). The germline V and J ends were trimmed by 7 bases and 2 bases, with 11 bases remaining between them. The CDR3 contains 13 residues. Germline CDR1 reads MNHEY; CDR2 reads SVGAGI.

The chain recombines TRBV28 with TRBJ1-2; 9 nucleotides line up with TRBD1. V lost 2 bases to trimming and J lost 2 bases; unmatched junction nucleotides: 6. This CDR3 has 16 amino acids. The germline V gene has CDR1 MDHEN and CDR2 SYDVKM. This chain's CDR3 is CASSLKGQGANYGYTF. The CDR3 bases are TGTGCCAGCAGTTTAAAGGGACAGGGAGCCAACTATGGCTACACCTTC.

The chain couples TRBV7-3 to TRBJ2-4; 8 bases line up with TRBD2. The CDR3 contains 15 residues. The ends lost 1 base at V and 6 bases at J; junction bases unmatched: 5. Germline CDR1 SGHTA, CDR2 FQGTGA. In nucleotides, the CDR3 is TGTGCCAGCAGCTTAATGGCGGGAGGTAGAAACATTCAGTACTTC. This translates into CASSLMAGGRNIQYF.

The rearrangement uses TRBV6-5 and TRBJ2-3, with TRBD1 as a possible D gene (6 bases). Trimming pared 8 bases from V and 6 bases from J, leaving 15 bases between. The length of the CDR3 is 13 residues. Germline assignment: CDR1 MNHEY and CDR2 SVGAGI. CDR3 coding DNA: TGTGCCAGCGGAAAAGCCAGGGGCGATACGCAGTATTTT. Protein sequence: CASGKARGDTQYF.

V is TRBV28 and J is TRBJ2-5, with unresolved D. The end of the DNA fits TRBJ2-7 better, so the J call may be wrong. This CDR3 contains 13 residues. Germline values: CDR1 MDHEN, CDR2 SYDVKM. The CDR3 sequence: CASSPIRDDEQYF. CDR3 bases: TGTGCCAGCAGTCCCATTCGAGACGACGAGCAGTACTTC.

This chain connects TRBV20-1 to TRBJ2-5, with TRBD2 matching 16 bases. With V trimmed by 6 bases and J by 1 base, 8 bases remained unmatched. This CDR3 comprises 17 residues. Per the germline V gene, CDR1 is DFQATT and CDR2 is SNEGSKA (reference sequence). CDR3 bases: TGCAGTGCCGAAGGGACTAGCGGGGGGGGGCTCCAAGAGACCCAGTACTTC. This gives the protein CSAEGTSGGGLQETQYF.

The chain uses TRBV6-2 or TRBV6-3 and TRBJ2-5, with 7 bases aligning to TRBD2. The CDR3 loop spans 15 amino acids. Germline assignment: CDR1 MNHEY and CDR2 SVGEGT. J lost 5 bases, V lost 6 bases, and 12 bases had no gene match. The CDR3 nucleotides read TGTGCCAGCAGCCGCGGGGGAGTTGGGGGTGAGACCCAGTACTTC. Translation gives CASSRGGVGGETQYF.

This clonotype was seen more than once but under ten times. This chain connects TRBV20-1 to TRBJ1-5; a possible D gene is TRBD1 (5 bases). The V gene lost 0 bases and the J gene lost 4 bases, with 13 bases spanning the gap. The germline gives CDR1 DFQATT, CDR2 SNEGSKA (reference sequence). This CDR3 spans 15 amino acids. The CDR3 coding sequence is TGCAGTGCTAGAGATGTGGGACCGATAAATCAGCCCCAGCATTTT. It is translated as CSARDVGPINQPQHF.

This clonotype is a singleton in its sample. The V and J genes are TRBV6-5 and TRBJ2-3; TRBD1 aligns across 8 bases. Per the germline V gene, CDR1 is MNHEY and CDR2 is SVGAGI. Unmatched junction bases numbered 8, after V lost 0 bases and J lost 6 bases. CDR3 size: 16 residues. The chain's CDR3 is CASSYSKAGGRDTQYF. For the CDR3, the DNA is TGTGCCAGCAGTTACTCGAAAGCAGGGGGCCGGGATACGCAGTATTTT.

The J gene is TRBJ1-1, the V gene TRBV2, with D maybe TRBD1 (5 bases). There are 13 residues in the CDR3. Germline assignment: CDR1 SNHLY and CDR2 FYNNEI. V lost 7 bases to trimming and J lost 3 bases, with 12 bases between them. The CDR3 loop reads CASITLGDTEAFF. CDR3 in DNA: TGTGCCAGCATCACCTTAGGGGACACTGAAGCTTTCTTT. The whole variable domain, remainder taken from reference TRBV2 and TRBJ1-1, is EPEVTQTPSHQVTQMGQEVILRCVPISNHLYFYWYRQILGQKVEFLVSFYNNEISEKSEIFDDQFSVERPDGSNFTLKIRSTKLEDSAMYFCASITLGDTEAFFGQGTRLTVV.